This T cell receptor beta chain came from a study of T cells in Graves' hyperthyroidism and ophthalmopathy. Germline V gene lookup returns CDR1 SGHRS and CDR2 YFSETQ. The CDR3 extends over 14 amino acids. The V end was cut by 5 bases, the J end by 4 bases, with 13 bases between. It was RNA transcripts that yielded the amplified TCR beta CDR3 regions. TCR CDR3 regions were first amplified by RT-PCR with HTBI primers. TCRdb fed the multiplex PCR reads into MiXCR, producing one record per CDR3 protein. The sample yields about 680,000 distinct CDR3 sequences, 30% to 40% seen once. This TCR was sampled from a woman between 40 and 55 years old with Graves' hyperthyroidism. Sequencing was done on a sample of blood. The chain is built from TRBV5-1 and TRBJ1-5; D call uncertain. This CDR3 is CASRPGMGNQPQHF. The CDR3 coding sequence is TGCGCCAGCAGGCCGGGAATGGGGAATCAGCCCCAGCATTTT.